This T cell receptor beta chain was profiled in a study of blood T cell repertoires in COVID-19. Study context: Donors in the United States, Italy and Spain gave samples during acute or convalescent COVID-19. PBMCs, B-cell-depleted T cells, or T cells provided the cDNA or gDNA that made up the material.

This table comes from immunoSEQ multiplex PCR, and its TCRdb copy is limited to in-frame clones, with some not included. Found here are a few hundred thousand clones, roughly 90% of them singletons; the top ten hold approximately 4.2%. Participants spanned ages roughly 18 to 95 years and resided in 20 to 30 US areas. Grouping used clinical history reported by participants in a survey and questionnaire. Looked up from germline, CDR1 is MGHDK and CDR2 is SYGVNS. There are 18 residues in the CDR3. The junction had 15 bases not matched to a gene; V was cut back by 9 bases and J by 0 bases. This TCR was sampled from a woman aged 25-40 years who had recovered from COVID-19. The rearrangement links TRBV25-1 to TRBJ1-4, with 8 bases lining up with TRBD1. Specimen: PBMCs or T cells enriched from blood (not recorded which). In DNA, the CDR3 is TGTGCCAGGAATCGAAGCCGGGACAGGACAACAACTAATGAAAAACTGTTTTTT. This sequence encodes CARNRSRDRTTTNEKLFF.